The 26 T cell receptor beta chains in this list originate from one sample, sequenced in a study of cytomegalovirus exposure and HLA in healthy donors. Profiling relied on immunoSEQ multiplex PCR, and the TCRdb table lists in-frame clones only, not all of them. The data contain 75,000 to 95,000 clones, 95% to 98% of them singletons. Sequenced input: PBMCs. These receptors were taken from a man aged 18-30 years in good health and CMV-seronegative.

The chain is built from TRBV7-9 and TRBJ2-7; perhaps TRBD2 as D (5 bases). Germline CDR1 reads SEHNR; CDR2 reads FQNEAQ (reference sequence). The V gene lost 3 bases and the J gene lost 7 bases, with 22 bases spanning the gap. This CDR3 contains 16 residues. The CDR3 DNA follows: TGTGCCAGCAGCTTCTCAGAGGGAGATTCTTTTCGAGAGCAGTACTTC. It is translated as CASSFSEGDSFREQYF. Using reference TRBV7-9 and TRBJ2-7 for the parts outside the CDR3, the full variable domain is DTGVSQNPRHKITKRGQNVTFRCDPISEHNRLYWYRQTLGQGPEFLTYFQNEAQLEKSRLLSDRFSAERPKGSFSTLEIQRTEQGDSAMYLCASSFSEGDSFREQYFGPGTRLTVT.

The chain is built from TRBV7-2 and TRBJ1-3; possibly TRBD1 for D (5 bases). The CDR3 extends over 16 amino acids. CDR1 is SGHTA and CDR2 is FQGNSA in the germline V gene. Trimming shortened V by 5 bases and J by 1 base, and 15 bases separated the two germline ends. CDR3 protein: CASSLEAGGSGNTIYF. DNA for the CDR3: TGTGCCAGCAGCCTCGAGGCGGGGGGTTCTGGAAACACCATATATTTT.

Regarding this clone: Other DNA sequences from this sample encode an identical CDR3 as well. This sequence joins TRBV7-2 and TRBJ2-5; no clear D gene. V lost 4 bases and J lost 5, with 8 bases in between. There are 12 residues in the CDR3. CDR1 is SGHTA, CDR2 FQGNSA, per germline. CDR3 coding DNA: TGTGCCAGCAGCTCTCAGAGGGAGACCCAGTACTTC. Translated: CASSSQRETQYF.

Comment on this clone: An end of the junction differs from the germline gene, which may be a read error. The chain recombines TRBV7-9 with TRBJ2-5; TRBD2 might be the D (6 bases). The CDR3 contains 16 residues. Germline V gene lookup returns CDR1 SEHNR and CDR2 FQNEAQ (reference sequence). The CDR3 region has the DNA TGTGCCAGCAGCCTAGCCATTGGCGGGGACCAAGAGACCCAGTACTTC. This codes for CASSLAIGGDQETQYF.

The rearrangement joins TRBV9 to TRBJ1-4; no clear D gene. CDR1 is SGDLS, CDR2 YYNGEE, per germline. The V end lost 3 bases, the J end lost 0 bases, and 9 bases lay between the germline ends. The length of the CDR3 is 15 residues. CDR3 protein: CASSGNGATNEKLFF. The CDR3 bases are TGTGCCAGCAGCGGAAACGGAGCAACTAATGAAAAACTGTTTTTT.

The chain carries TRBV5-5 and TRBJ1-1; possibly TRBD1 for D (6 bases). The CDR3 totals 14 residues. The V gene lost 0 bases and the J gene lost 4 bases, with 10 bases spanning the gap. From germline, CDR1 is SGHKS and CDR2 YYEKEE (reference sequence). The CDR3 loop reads CASSLAGGPTEAFF. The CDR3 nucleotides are TGTGCCAGCAGCTTGGCCGGGGGGCCCACTGAAGCTTTCTTT. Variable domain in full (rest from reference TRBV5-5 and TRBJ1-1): DAGVTQSPTHLIKTRGQQVTLRCSPISGHKSVSWYQQVLGQGPQFIFQYYEKEERGRGNFPDRFSARQFPNYSSELNVNALLLGDSALYLCASSLAGGPTEAFFGQGTRLTVV.

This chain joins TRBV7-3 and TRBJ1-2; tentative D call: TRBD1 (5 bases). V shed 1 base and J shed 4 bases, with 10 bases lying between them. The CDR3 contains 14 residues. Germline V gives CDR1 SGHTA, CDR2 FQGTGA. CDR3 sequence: CASSLNPGGYGYTF. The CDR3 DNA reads TGTGCCAGCAGCTTAAATCCCGGGGGCTATGGCTACACCTTC.

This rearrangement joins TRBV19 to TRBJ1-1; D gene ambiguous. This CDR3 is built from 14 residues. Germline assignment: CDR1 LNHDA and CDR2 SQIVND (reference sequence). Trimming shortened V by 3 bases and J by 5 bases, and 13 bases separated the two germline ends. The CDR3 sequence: CASSISGVGTEAFF. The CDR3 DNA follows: TGTGCCAGTAGTATCTCGGGAGTGGGGACTGAAGCTTTCTTT. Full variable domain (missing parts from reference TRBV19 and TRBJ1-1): DGGITQSPKYLFRKEGQNVTLSCEQNLNHDAMYWYRQDPGQGLRLIYYSQIVNDFQKGDIAEGYSVSREKKESFPLTVTSAQKNPTAFYLCASSISGVGTEAFFGQGTRLTVV.

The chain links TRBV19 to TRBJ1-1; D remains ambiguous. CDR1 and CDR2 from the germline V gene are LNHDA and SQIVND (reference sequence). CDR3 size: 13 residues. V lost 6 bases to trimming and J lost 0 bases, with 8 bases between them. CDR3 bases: TGTGCCAGTAGCGCGGCTATGAACACTGAAGCTTTCTTT. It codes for CASSAAMNTEAFF.

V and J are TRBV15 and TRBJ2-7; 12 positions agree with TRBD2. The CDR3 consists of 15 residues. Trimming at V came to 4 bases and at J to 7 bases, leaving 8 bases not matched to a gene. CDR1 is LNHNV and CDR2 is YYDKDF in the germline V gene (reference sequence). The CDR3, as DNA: TGTGCCACCAGCAAAACGGCTAGCGGGGGGGTGGAGCAGTACGTC. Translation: CATSKTASGGVEQYV.

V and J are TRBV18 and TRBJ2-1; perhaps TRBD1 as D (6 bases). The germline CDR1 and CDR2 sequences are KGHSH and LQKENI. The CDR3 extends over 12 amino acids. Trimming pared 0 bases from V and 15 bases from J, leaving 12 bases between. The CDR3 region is CASSPPARGRFF. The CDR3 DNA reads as TGTGCCAGCTCACCACCGGCCAGGGGCCGGTTCTTC.

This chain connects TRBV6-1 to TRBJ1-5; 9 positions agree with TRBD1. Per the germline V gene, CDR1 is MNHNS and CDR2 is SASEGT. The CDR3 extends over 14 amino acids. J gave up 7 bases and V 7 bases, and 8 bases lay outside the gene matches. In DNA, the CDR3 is TGTGCCAGCACCATACAGGGGGCCTGGCAGCCCCAGCATTTT. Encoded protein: CASTIQGAWQPQHF.

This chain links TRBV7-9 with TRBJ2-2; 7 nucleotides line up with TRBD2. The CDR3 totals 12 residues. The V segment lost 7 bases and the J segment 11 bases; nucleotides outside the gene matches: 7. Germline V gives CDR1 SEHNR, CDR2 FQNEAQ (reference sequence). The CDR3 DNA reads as TGTGCCAGCAACGGAGGGGAGGGTGAGCTGTTTTTT. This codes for CASNGGEGELFF.

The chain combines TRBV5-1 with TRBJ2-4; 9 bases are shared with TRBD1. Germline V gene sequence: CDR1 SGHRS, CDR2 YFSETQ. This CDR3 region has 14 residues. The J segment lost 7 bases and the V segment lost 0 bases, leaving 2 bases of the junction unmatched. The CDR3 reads CASSLDRGRNIQYF. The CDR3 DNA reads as TGCGCCAGCAGCTTGGACAGGGGGCGGAACATTCAGTACTTC. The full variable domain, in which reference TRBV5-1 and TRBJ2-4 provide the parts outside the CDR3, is KAGVTQTPRYLIKTRGQQVTLSCSPISGHRSVSWYQQTPGQGLQFLFEYFSETQRNKGNFPGRFSGRQFSNSRSEMNVSTLELGDSALYLCASSLDRGRNIQYFGAGTRLSVL.

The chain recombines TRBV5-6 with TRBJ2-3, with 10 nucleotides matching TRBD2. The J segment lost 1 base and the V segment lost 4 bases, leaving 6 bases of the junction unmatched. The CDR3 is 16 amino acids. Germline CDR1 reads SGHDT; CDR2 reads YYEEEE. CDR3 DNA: TGTGCCAGCAGCAAGCGGGAGGGCGCCCGCACAGATACGCAGTATTTT. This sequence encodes CASSKREGARTDTQYF.

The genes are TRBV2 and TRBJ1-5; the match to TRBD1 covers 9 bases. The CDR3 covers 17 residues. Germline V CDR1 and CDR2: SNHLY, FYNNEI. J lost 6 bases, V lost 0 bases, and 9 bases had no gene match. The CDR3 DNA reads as TGTGCCAGCAGTGAAGCGCTTCTGGGACAGGGAGGTCAGCCCCAGCATTTT. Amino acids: CASSEALLGQGGQPQHF.

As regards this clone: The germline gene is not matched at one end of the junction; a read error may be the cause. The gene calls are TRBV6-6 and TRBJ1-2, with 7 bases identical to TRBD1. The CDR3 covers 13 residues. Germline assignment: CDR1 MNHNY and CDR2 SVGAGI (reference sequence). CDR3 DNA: TGTGCCAGCAGCAGGGACAGCCTCTATGGCTATACCTTC. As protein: CASSRDSLYGYTF.

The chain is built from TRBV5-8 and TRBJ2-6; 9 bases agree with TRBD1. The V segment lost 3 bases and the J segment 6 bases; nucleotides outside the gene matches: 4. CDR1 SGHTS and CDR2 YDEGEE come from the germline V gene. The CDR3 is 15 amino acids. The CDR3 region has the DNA TGTGCCAGCAGCTGGGACAGGGTTGTGGCCAACGTCCTGACTTTC. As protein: CASSWDRVVANVLTF.

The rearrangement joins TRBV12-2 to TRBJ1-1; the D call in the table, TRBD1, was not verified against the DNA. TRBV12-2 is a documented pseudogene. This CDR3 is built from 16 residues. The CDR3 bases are TGTGCAAGTCGCTTAGCGTTACAGGCTTCGAACACTGAAGCTTTCTTT. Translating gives CASRLALQASNTEAFF.

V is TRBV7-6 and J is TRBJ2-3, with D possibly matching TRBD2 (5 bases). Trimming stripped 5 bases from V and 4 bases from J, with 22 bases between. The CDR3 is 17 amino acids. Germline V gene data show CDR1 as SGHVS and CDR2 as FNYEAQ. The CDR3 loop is CASSPAAGRVGADTQYF. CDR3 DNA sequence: TGTGCCAGCAGCCCCGCGGCGGGTCGGGTCGGAGCAGATACGCAGTATTTT.

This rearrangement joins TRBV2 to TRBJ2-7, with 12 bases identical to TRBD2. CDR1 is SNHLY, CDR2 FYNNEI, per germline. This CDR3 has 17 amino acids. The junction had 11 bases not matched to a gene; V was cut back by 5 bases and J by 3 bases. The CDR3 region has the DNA TGTGCCAGCAGTCGTTCCAAGACTAGCGGGAGTCTCTACGAGCAGTACGTC. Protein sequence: CASSRSKTSGSLYEQYV.

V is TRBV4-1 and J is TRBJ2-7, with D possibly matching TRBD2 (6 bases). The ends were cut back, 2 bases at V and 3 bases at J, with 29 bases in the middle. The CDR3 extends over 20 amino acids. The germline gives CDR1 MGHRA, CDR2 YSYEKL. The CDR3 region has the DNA TGCGCCAGCAGCCAACCCTGCTCGCGGGGTAGGATTAGGATGGACTACGAGCAGTACGTC. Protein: CASSQPCSRGRIRMDYEQYV.

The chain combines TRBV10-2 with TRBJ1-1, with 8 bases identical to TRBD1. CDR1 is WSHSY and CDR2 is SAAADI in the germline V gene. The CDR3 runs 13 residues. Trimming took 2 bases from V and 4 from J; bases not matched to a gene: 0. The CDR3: CASSEDRGTEAFF. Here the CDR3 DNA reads TGCGCCAGCAGTGAGGACAGGGGCACTGAAGCTTTCTTT.

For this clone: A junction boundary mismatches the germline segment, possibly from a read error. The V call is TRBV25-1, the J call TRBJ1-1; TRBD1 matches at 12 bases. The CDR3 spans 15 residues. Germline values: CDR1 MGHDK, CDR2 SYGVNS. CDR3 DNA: TGTGCCAGCAGCGAATGGGGACAGGGGGCGGGAGGAGCTTTCTTT. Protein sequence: CASSEWGQGAGGAFF.

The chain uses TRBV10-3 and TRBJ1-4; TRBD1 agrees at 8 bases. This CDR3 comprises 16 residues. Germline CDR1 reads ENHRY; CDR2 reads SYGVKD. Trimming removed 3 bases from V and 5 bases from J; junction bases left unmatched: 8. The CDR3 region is CAISDPLQGENEKLFF. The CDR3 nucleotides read TGTGCCATCAGTGATCCACTACAGGGGGAGAATGAAAAACTGTTTTTT.

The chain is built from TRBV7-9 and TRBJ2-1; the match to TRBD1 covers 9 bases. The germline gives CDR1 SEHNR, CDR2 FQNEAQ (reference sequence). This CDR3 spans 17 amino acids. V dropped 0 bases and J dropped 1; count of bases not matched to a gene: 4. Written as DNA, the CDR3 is TGTGCCAGCAGCTTAGCCCTGACAGGGGGATCCTACAATGAGCAGTTCTTC. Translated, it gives CASSLALTGGSYNEQFF.